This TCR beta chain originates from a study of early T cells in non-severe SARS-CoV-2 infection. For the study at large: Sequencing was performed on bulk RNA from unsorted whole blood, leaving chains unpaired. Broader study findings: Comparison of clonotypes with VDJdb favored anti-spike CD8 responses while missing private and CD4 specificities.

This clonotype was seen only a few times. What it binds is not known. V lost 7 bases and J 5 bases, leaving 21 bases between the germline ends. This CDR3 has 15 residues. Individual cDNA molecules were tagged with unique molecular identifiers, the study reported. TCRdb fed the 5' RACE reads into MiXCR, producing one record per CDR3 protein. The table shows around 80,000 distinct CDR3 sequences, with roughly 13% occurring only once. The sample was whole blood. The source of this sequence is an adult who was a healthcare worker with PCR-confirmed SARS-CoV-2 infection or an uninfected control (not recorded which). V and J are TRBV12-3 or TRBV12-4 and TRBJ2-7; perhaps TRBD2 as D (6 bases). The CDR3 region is CASTDDRGRRDEQYF. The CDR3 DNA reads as TGTGCCAGCACTGATGATCGGGGCAGGAGGGACGAGCAGTACTTC.